Below, 15 T cell receptor beta chains from the same sample are listed, as sequenced in a study of OX40 agonist ivuxolimab in advanced cancers. TCRdb's copy holds only in-frame clones and misses some; the assay was immunoSEQ multiplex PCR. This table has tens of thousands of clones, approximately 90% appearing once. Sample: CD4+ or CD8+ T cells sorted from blood, taken in a trial of the OX40 agonist ivuxolimab. These receptors all come from an adult with an advanced solid tumor such as melanoma, head and neck, liver or kidney cancer.

The chain carries TRBV28 and TRBJ1-1; D is unclear. This CDR3 spans 15 amino acids. Germline V gene data show CDR1 as MDHEN and CDR2 as SYDVKM. With 4 bases removed from V and 4 bases from J, the gap between germline ends came to 16 bases. The CDR3 DNA reads as TGTGCCAGCAGTTCCCCTACCTCTGGAGGCACTGAAGCTTTCTTT. It specifies CASSSPTSGGTEAFF. The entire variable domain, with the rest obtained from reference TRBV28 and TRBJ1-1, is as follows: DVKVTQSSRYLVKRTGEKVFLECVQDMDHENMFWYRQDPGLGLRLIYFSYDVKMKEKGDIPEGYSVSREKKERFSLILESASTNQTSMYLCASSSPTSGGTEAFFGQGTRLTVV.

Concerning this clone: It differs at one base from a far larger clone, so likely a read error. Additional DNA sequences in this sample encode the identical CDR3. The chain employs TRBV5-6 and TRBJ1-2; D is unclear. The V gene lost 4 bases and the J gene lost 4 bases, with 11 bases spanning the gap. CDR3 size: 13 residues. Germline loops: CDR1 SGHDT, CDR2 YYEEEE. The CDR3: CASSRDGPYGYTF. The CDR3 DNA reads as TGTGCCAGCAGCCGAGACGGGCCCTATGGCTACACCTTC.

The chain uses TRBV6-1 and TRBJ2-5, with unresolved D. The CDR3 extends over 13 amino acids. CDR1 and CDR2 from the germline V gene are MNHNS and SASEGT. Deletions cut 5 bases from V and 0 bases from J, with 7 bases between. The CDR3 loop is CASSSIHQETQYF. The CDR3, as DNA: TGTGCCAGCAGTAGCATTCACCAAGAGACCCAGTACTTC.

The V gene is TRBV11-2, the J gene TRBJ2-2, with unresolved D. Looked up from germline, CDR1 is SGHAT and CDR2 is FQNNGV. The V gene lost 1 base and the J gene lost 1 base, with 7 bases spanning the gap. The CDR3 is 15 residues long. The CDR3 loop is CASSLVLGNTGELFF. In DNA, the CDR3 is TGTGCCAGCAGCTTAGTACTCGGGAACACCGGGGAGCTGTTTTTT. Based on the CDR3 plus reference TRBV11-2 and TRBJ2-2, the full variable domain is EAGVAQSPRYKIIEKRQSVAFWCNPISGHATLYWYQQILGQGPKLLIQFQNNGVVDDSQLPKDRFSAERLKGVDSTLKIQPAKLEDSAVYLCASSLVLGNTGELFFGEGSRLTVL.

The chain is built from TRBV7-8 and TRBJ2-7; tentatively, D is TRBD2 (6 bases). This CDR3 has 17 residues. V shed 2 bases and J shed 0 bases, with 17 bases lying between them. Germline assignment: CDR1 SGHVS and CDR2 FQNEAQ. The CDR3 region is CASSLQSGGVSSYEQYF. CDR3 sequence (DNA): TGTGCCAGCAGCTTACAGTCTGGCGGGGTTAGCTCCTACGAGCAGTACTTC.

This rearrangement joins TRBV10-3 to TRBJ2-1, with 7 nucleotides matching TRBD1. CDR1 ENHRY and CDR2 SYGVKD come from the germline V gene. CDR3 length: 14 residues. Losses at the gene ends were 10 bases for V and 5 bases for J; bases not matched to a gene: 11. This CDR3 is CASKRQGSDNEQFF. The CDR3 region has the DNA TGTGCCAGCAAAAGACAGGGATCAGACAATGAGCAGTTCTTC.

The chain couples TRBV27 to TRBJ2-7; 9 bases align to TRBD2. The CDR3 runs to 16 residues. The trim removed 2 bases at V and 1 base at J, leaving 6 bases unmatched. Germline loops: CDR1 MNHEY, CDR2 SMNVEV (reference sequence). This CDR3 reads CASSLTASGASYEQYF. The CDR3 DNA follows: TGTGCCAGCAGTTTAACGGCTAGCGGGGCATCCTACGAGCAGTACTTC.

The chain couples TRBV6-5 to TRBJ2-7; D possibly corresponds to TRBD2 (6 bases). This CDR3 has 11 amino acids. Trimming pared 6 bases from V and 8 bases from J, leaving 11 bases between. Looked up from germline, CDR1 is MNHEY and CDR2 is SVGAGI. The CDR3 DNA follows: TGTGCCAGCAGCCCCGGGGGTAAGCAGTACTTC. Its translation is CASSPGGKQYF.

V and J are TRBV20-1 and TRBJ1-3, with D unresolved. CDR3 length equals 11 residues. V lost 6 bases and J lost 5, with 8 bases in between. Germline V CDR1 and CDR2: DFQATT, SNEGSKA (reference sequence). CDR3 coding DNA: TGCAGTGCCAGTTCTCGAAACACCATATATTTT. Translated: CSASSRNTIYF.

The chain uses TRBV27 and TRBJ1-4; D gene uncertain. The CDR3 spans 16 residues. Germline CDR1 MNHEY, CDR2 SMNVEV (reference sequence). V was clipped by 5 bases and J by 0 bases, with 13 bases between them. The CDR3 DNA reads TGTGCCAGCAGTCCCCGCCGAATTGCAACTAATGAAAAACTGTTTTTT. This gives the protein CASSPRRIATNEKLFF.

The sample holds a few counts of this clone. The chain is built from TRBV5-1 and TRBJ2-1, with 10 bases aligning to TRBD2. The ends lost 4 bases at V and 6 bases at J; junction bases unmatched: 7. This CDR3 comprises 15 residues. The germline CDR1 and CDR2 sequences are SGHRS and YFSETQ. The CDR3 spells CASSPTLAGRNEQFF. The CDR3 bases are TGCGCCAGCAGCCCTACACTAGCGGGACGCAATGAGCAGTTCTTC.

CDR3 loop: CASRSSGIVANTGELFF. DNA of the CDR3: TGTGCCAGCAGATCGTCAGGGATCGTCGCGAACACCGGGGAGCTGTTTTTT. The rearrangement joins TRBV27 to TRBJ2-2; TRBD1 is a possible D gene (5 bases). Germline-derived CDR1 and CDR2 are MNHEY and SMNVEV (reference sequence). This CDR3 has 17 residues. V was trimmed by 6 bases and J by 0 bases, leaving 17 bases between them.

The gene calls are TRBV4-1 and TRBJ1-5; 9 bases line up with TRBD1. The junction had 3 bases not matched to a gene; V was cut back by 2 bases and J by 1 base. The CDR3 is 16 residues long. In germline, CDR1 is MGHRA, CDR2 YSYEKL. CDR3 nucleotide sequence: TGCGCCAGCAGCCAACTCGGACAGGGGAGCAATCAGCCCCAGCATTTT. Amino acid sequence: CASSQLGQGSNQPQHF.

The J gene is TRBJ2-3, the V gene TRBV5-6; the match to TRBD2 covers 7 bases. CDR1 is SGHDT and CDR2 is YYEEEE in the germline V gene. The CDR3 is 16 amino acids. V trimming: 0 bases; J trimming: 5 bases; junction bases outside the gene matches: 9. In DNA form, the CDR3 reads TGTGCCAGCAGCTTGGCACGCGCGGCGGGAGAAGATACGCAGTATTTT. This sequence encodes CASSLARAAGEDTQYF.

Only one count was recorded for this clone. Other DNA sequences of this sample code for an identical CDR3. The chain joins TRBV18 to TRBJ1-1; 8 bases align to TRBD1. Germline V gene data show CDR1 as KGHSH and CDR2 as LQKENI. This CDR3 has 15 amino acids. With 3 bases clipped from V and 1 base from J, the junction kept 4 bases outside the gene matches. The CDR3 nucleotides are TGTGCCAGCTCACCTAGGCAGGGGGCGAACACTGAAGCTTTCTTT. This translates into CASSPRQGANTEAFF.